Listed here are 6 T cell receptor beta chains from one sample, sequenced in a study of blood T cell repertoires in COVID-19. Only in-frame clones appear in the TCRdb table, and some are missing; sequencing was by immunoSEQ multiplex PCR. The repertoire has about 150,000 clones, roughly 79% of them found once; the top ten carry around 8.7%. The sample was peripheral blood. All receptors derive from a man aged 45 to 65 with active or convalescent COVID-19.

The chain uses TRBV5-4 and TRBJ2-2, with D possibly matching TRBD2 (5 bases). The CDR3 loop spans 17 amino acids. Trimming shortened V by 4 bases and J by 0 bases, and 16 bases separated the two germline ends. Germline V gene sequence: CDR1 SGHNT, CDR2 YYREEE (reference sequence). CDR3 sequence: CASSPDYYEANTGELFF. The CDR3 nucleotides are TGTGCCAGCAGCCCCGACTACTACGAGGCGAACACCGGGGAGCTGTTTTTT.

This sequence joins TRBV5-8 and TRBJ1-1; 11 bases are a match to TRBD1. The V gene's germline CDR1 is SGHTS and CDR2 YDEGEE. The CDR3 extends over 15 amino acids. Trimming cost V 6 bases and J 4 bases; bases outside gene matches: 8. The CDR3 is CASNRRGQGVTEAFF. The CDR3 DNA reads as TGTGCCAGCAACCGTAGGGGACAGGGGGTCACTGAAGCTTTCTTT.

In its sample, this clone was seen once. This rearrangement joins TRBV27 to TRBJ1-5; perhaps TRBD1 as D (6 bases). V lost 7 bases to trimming and J lost 2 bases, with 15 bases between them. The V gene's germline CDR1 is MNHEY and CDR2 SMNVEV (reference sequence). The CDR3 sequence is 15 residues long. CDR3: CASTPDRWGNQPQHF. The CDR3 DNA reads TGTGCCAGCACTCCTGACAGGTGGGGCAATCAGCCCCAGCATTTT.

The V and J genes are TRBV24-1 and TRBJ1-4, with TRBD1 as a possible D gene (5 bases). Germline V CDR1 and CDR2: KGHDR, SFDVKD. The CDR3 has 14 residues. The V end lost 9 bases, the J end lost 7 bases, and 17 bases lay between the germline ends. DNA for the CDR3: TGTGCCACCGGGTCAGGGTCTTCGGGTGAAAAACTGTTTTTT. Protein sequence: CATGSGSSGEKLFF.

The CDR3 DNA is TGTGCCAGCACTCCCCCCAGGGCAGATACGCAGTATTTT. Protein: CASTPPRADTQYF. The chain uses TRBV27 and TRBJ2-3; possible D gene TRBD1, 5 bases. In germline, CDR1 is MNHEY, CDR2 SMNVEV (reference sequence). V was trimmed by 7 bases and J by 4 bases, leaving 12 bases between them. This CDR3 region has 13 residues.

The V gene is TRBV4-1, the J gene TRBJ1-2; TRBD1 is a possible D gene (5 bases). The CDR3 is 15 amino acids. Trimming removed 1 base from V and 0 bases from J, with 9 bases in between. Germline V gene sequence: CDR1 MGHRA, CDR2 YSYEKL. The CDR3 DNA follows: TGCGCCAGCAGCCAAGTCGGACAAGCTAACTATGGCTACACCTTC. It encodes CASSQVGQANYGYTF.